The 27 T cell receptor beta chains below come from one sample, sequenced in a study of T-cell memory formation after mild COVID-19. One entry per CDR3 protein, called by TCRdb with MiXCR from the 5' RACE reads. The data contain around 420,000 distinct CDR3 sequences, 20% to 30% of them singletons. Sample: PBMCs or a T cell subset sorted from them (not recorded which). These receptors were taken from an adult woman who had mild COVID-19 (a few samples of this study predate the infection). Cell type and time point are not known.

In this sample, this clonotype turned up a few times. This chain uses TRBV7-2 with TRBJ2-5, with 10 positions matching TRBD2. The ends lost 5 bases at V and 4 bases at J; junction bases unmatched: 4. This CDR3 has 14 residues. In germline, CDR1 is SGHTA, CDR2 FQGNSA. The CDR3, as DNA: TGTGCCAGCAGCCGAGCGGGGGGGAGAGAGACCCAGTACTTC. Translating it yields CASSRAGGRETQYF.

This clonotype was found a few times. This chain connects TRBV5-1 to TRBJ2-3; TRBD2 might be the D (6 bases). CDR3 length equals 16 residues. V dropped 0 bases and J dropped 5 bases, with 16 bases sitting between them. Germline CDR1 is SGHRS and CDR2 is YFSETQ. CDR3 region: CASSLGFGRRVDTQYF. The CDR3 region has the DNA TGCGCCAGCAGCTTGGGATTCGGGAGAAGGGTAGATACGCAGTATTTT.

The rearrangement uses TRBV7-2 and TRBJ2-1, with TRBD1 matching over 7 bases. The length of the CDR3 is 21 residues. The ends lost 4 bases at V and 0 bases at J; junction bases unmatched: 21. Germline values: CDR1 SGHTA, CDR2 FQGNSA. CDR3 sequence: CASSSQAGDSWGTSSYNEQFF. The CDR3 DNA sequence: TGTGCCAGCAGCTCCCAGGCAGGGGACAGCTGGGGCACGAGCTCCTACAATGAGCAGTTCTTC.

The chain joins TRBV2 to TRBJ2-2; 8 nucleotides match TRBD2. Germline V CDR1 and CDR2: SNHLY, FYNNEI. J lost 8 bases, V lost 7 bases, and 9 bases had no gene match. The CDR3 is 14 amino acids. Here the CDR3 reads CASTPGAGGGELFF. CDR3 nucleotides: TGTGCCAGCACCCCCGGGGCGGGAGGAGGGGAGCTGTTTTTT.

This clonotype appeared a few times. This chain joins TRBV27 and TRBJ2-1; D not certain. CDR3 length: 12 residues. V was clipped by 0 bases and J by 9 bases, with 6 bases between them. Germline CDR1 MNHEY, CDR2 SMNVEV (reference sequence). The DNA for the CDR3 is TGTGCCAGCAGTTTATCGGGCCTTGAGCAGTTCTTC. Encoded protein: CASSLSGLEQFF.

This clonotype was counted only a few times. The rearrangement uses TRBV5-6 and TRBJ2-7; no firm D call. The CDR3 is 13 residues long. Per the germline V gene, CDR1 is SGHDT and CDR2 is YYEEEE. Trimming took 2 bases from V and 1 from J, leaving 7 bases between them. CDR3 nucleotides: TGTGCCAGCAGCTTACGGGTTTCCTACGAGCAGTACTTC. Its protein product is CASSLRVSYEQYF.

In its sample, this clonotype was seen a few times. V and J are TRBV7-9 and TRBJ1-2, with a possible D match to TRBD1 (6 bases). The CDR3 totals 14 residues. Trimming shortened V by 7 bases and J by 6 bases, and 18 bases separated the two germline ends. Germline V CDR1 and CDR2: SEHNR, FQNEAQ (reference sequence). CDR3 amino acids: CASTDPGQHHGYTF. CDR3 sequence (DNA): TGTGCCAGCACTGACCCGGGACAACATCATGGCTACACCTTC. The full variable domain, completed using reference TRBV7-9 and TRBJ1-2, is DTGVSQNPRHKITKRGQNVTFRCDPISEHNRLYWYRQTLGQGPEFLTYFQNEAQLEKSRLLSDRFSAERPKGSFSTLEIQRTEQGDSAMYLCASTDPGQHHGYTFGSGTRLTVV.

The rearrangement joins TRBV12-3 or TRBV12-4 to TRBJ1-2; a weak D match, TRBD1 (6 bases). V was shortened by 4 bases and J by 7 bases, with 13 bases between the two germline ends. The CDR3 extends over 13 amino acids. DNA of the CDR3: TGTGCCAGCAGTTCCCACAGGGAATCTGGCTACACCTTC. As protein: CASSSHRESGYTF.

The chain recombines TRBV4-1 with TRBJ1-2; maybe TRBD1 (5 bases). Per germline, CDR1 MGHRA and CDR2 YSYEKL. The CDR3 extends over 15 amino acids. V was pared by 2 bases and J by 4 bases, with 14 bases between. The CDR3 loop is CASSQNPGRAYGYTF. CDR3 DNA sequence: TGCGCCAGCAGCCAAAATCCGGGCAGGGCCTATGGCTACACCTTC.

This clonotype has more than one count but fewer than ten. The rearrangement links TRBV18 to TRBJ2-6; weak D call: TRBD1 (5 bases). The CDR3 totals 16 residues. V dropped 4 bases and J dropped 3 bases, with 13 bases sitting between them. Germline-derived CDR1 and CDR2 are KGHSH and LQKENI. CDR3 DNA sequence: TGTGCCAGCTCACGCCCAGGGTATGATGGGGCCAACGTCCTGACTTTC. Its protein is CASSRPGYDGANVLTF. Drawing the rest from reference TRBV18 and TRBJ2-6, the complete variable domain is NAGVMQNPRHLVRRRGQEARLRCSPMKGHSHVYWYRQLPEEGLKFMVYLQKENIIDESGMPKERFSAEFPKEGPSILRIQQVVRGDSAAYFCASSRPGYDGANVLTFGAGSRLTVL.

Regarding this clonotype: The final CDR3 position lacks the conserved phenylalanine or tryptophan, pointing to a likely read error. The limits of the CDR3 on the DNA are not certain, so only TCRdb's listed CDR3 is given. The V call is TRBV4-2, the J call TRBJ2-3; TRBD1 is taken as the D call from the table, unchecked against the DNA. The CDR3 is 8 amino acids in total, end residues counted. The germline CDR1 and CDR2 sequences are LGHNA and YNFKEQ. The chain's CDR3 is CASSLVGV.

The chain couples TRBV6-1 to TRBJ2-2; no reliable D call. Trimming stripped 7 bases from V and 6 bases from J, with 9 bases between. Germline V gives CDR1 MNHNS, CDR2 SASEGT. The CDR3 is 12 amino acids. CDR3 nucleotides: TGTGCCAGCACGGTGGGTGCCGGGGAGCTGTTTTTT. It codes for CASTVGAGELFF.

The V gene is TRBV5-6, the J gene TRBJ1-3; tentative D call: TRBD1 (6 bases). Trimming left V 2 bases short and J 3 bases short, with 12 bases between. The germline gives CDR1 SGHDT, CDR2 YYEEEE. The CDR3 has 15 amino acids. The CDR3 DNA is TGTGCCAGCAGCTTAGAAAGGGGGAGTGGAAACACCATATATTTT. Translating it yields CASSLERGSGNTIYF.

The chain joins TRBV6-5 to TRBJ1-2; D is possibly TRBD1 (6 bases). CDR1 and CDR2 from the germline V gene are MNHEY and SVGAGI. The CDR3 is made up of 13 amino acids. The germline V and J ends were trimmed by 0 bases and 12 bases, with 14 bases remaining between them. CDR3 DNA: TGTGCCAGCAGTTACTCCCTCCGGGGGCGAAACACCTTC. Residues: CASSYSLRGRNTF.

The gene calls are TRBV12-3 or TRBV12-4 and TRBJ1-1, with D perhaps matching TRBD1 (5 bases). Trimming removed 3 bases at V and 4 bases at J, with 9 bases between. The CDR3 has 13 amino acids. The CDR3 spells CASSLGRGTEAFF. CDR3 DNA: TGTGCCAGCAGTTTGGGGAGGGGCACTGAAGCTTTCTTT.

This clonotype was seen at least ten times. The chain uses TRBV20-1 and TRBJ1-1, with TRBD1 matching 9 bases. The CDR3 is 14 amino acids. Trimming took 7 bases from V and 1 from J; bases not matched to a gene: 7. Germline loops: CDR1 DFQATT, CDR2 SNEGSKA (reference sequence). The CDR3 nucleotides read TGCAGTGTTAAATCGGGACAGGGGAACACTGAAGCTTTCTTT. Protein: CSVKSGQGNTEAFF.

This clonotype has at least ten counts. The DNA of the CDR3 is TGTGCCAGCAGCGTAGACGCCGGGACAGGGTCCGAGCAGTACTTC. Translation gives CASSVDAGTGSEQYF. The V and J genes are TRBV9 and TRBJ2-7, with 9 bases that match TRBD1. The CDR3 length is 15 residues. Per the germline V gene, CDR1 is SGDLS and CDR2 is YYNGEE. J lost 6 bases, V lost 0 bases, and 7 bases had no gene match.

This clonotype was seen more than once but under ten times. The V and J genes are TRBV13 and TRBJ2-7; no firm D call. The CDR3 extends over 15 amino acids. Trimming took off 2 bases at V and 0 bases at J, with 11 bases between the two ends. From germline, CDR1 is PRHDT and CDR2 FYEKMQ (reference sequence). The CDR3 reads CASSLLAEDSYEQYF. The CDR3 DNA reads TGTGCCAGCAGCTTATTAGCTGAAGACTCCTACGAGCAGTACTTC.

This clonotype was seen repeatedly, ten times or more. V usage is TRBV24-1 and J usage is TRBJ2-6; TRBD1 aligns across 7 bases. The junction had 4 bases not matched to a gene; V was cut back by 7 bases and J by 2 bases. This CDR3 comprises 15 residues. CDR1 and CDR2 (germline): KGHDR, SFDVKD. CDR3 nucleotides: TGTGCCACCAGCCCCGACAGGGCTGGGGCCAACGTCCTGACTTTC. It translates to CATSPDRAGANVLTF.

This clonotype was found a few times. The chain combines TRBV7-6 with TRBJ2-7; D tentatively fits TRBD1 or TRBD2 (6 bases each). CDR1 and CDR2 (germline): SGHVS, FNYEAQ. Trimming pared 5 bases from V and 0 bases from J, leaving 14 bases between. The CDR3 has 15 amino acids. Here the CDR3 reads CASSQKGGLSYEQYF. The CDR3 DNA sequence: TGTGCCAGCAGCCAAAAGGGGGGTCTCTCCTACGAGCAGTACTTC.

J is TRBJ1-2 and V is TRBV20-1; D is ambiguous. Germline V gene sequence: CDR1 DFQATT, CDR2 SNEGSKA (reference sequence). CDR3 length equals 13 residues. V shed 3 bases and J shed 6 bases, with 14 bases lying between them. The CDR3 bases are TGCAGTGCTAGGGAGGGTTCAGACGATGGCTACACCTTC. It is translated as CSAREGSDDGYTF.

The chain joins TRBV6-2 or TRBV6-3 to TRBJ1-2; D not resolved. The V end was cut by 7 bases, the J end by 8 bases, with 11 bases between. Germline assignment: CDR1 MNHEY and CDR2 SVGEGT. This CDR3 is 11 amino acids long. For the CDR3, the DNA is TGTGCCAGCAATCAAGGAGGAGGCTACACCTTC. Protein product: CASNQGGGYTF.

The table lists this clonotype with many counts. The chain uses TRBV5-5 and TRBJ2-5; the match to TRBD1 covers 8 bases. This CDR3 is built from 13 residues. The V segment lost 4 bases and the J segment 4 bases; nucleotides outside the gene matches: 3. The germline V gene encodes CDR1 SGHKS and CDR2 YYEKEE (reference sequence). CDR3 bases: TGTGCCAGCAGCGGTGGACAGGGAGAGACCCAGTACTTC. As protein: CASSGGQGETQYF.

This clonotype was seen a handful of times. This sequence joins TRBV12-3 or TRBV12-4 and TRBJ2-5; TRBD1 is a possible D gene (6 bases). The CDR3 is made up of 13 amino acids. Trimming shortened V by 6 bases and J by 5 bases, and 13 bases separated the two germline ends. The CDR3 DNA follows: TGTGCCAGCAGACGACCAGGGGTCGAGACCCAGTACTTC. It encodes CASRRPGVETQYF.

This clonotype occurred a few times. The chain employs TRBV6-5 and TRBJ2-3; D not resolved. This CDR3 contains 14 residues. Germline values: CDR1 MNHEY, CDR2 SVGAGI. V lost 5 bases and J lost 2, with 11 bases in between. CDR3 region: CASSSQDLTDTQYF. The CDR3 coding sequence is TGTGCCAGCAGTAGCCAGGACCTCACAGATACGCAGTATTTT.

The chain carries TRBV20-1 and TRBJ2-1; 9 bases align to TRBD1. J lost 7 bases, V lost 6 bases, and 7 bases had no gene match. The germline gives CDR1 DFQATT, CDR2 SNEGSKA (reference sequence). The CDR3 sequence is 13 residues long. The CDR3 bases are TGCAGTGCCCCGGGACAGGGCGGAAATGAGCAGTTCTTC. Translated, it gives CSAPGQGGNEQFF.

This clonotype was found once. This chain connects TRBV4-2 to TRBJ1-5; D unclear. V gave up 1 base and J gave up 1 base, with 11 bases separating them. The germline V gene encodes CDR1 LGHNA and CDR2 YNFKEQ. The CDR3 consists of 16 residues. The CDR3 bases are TGTGCCAGCAGCCAAGGAGACGGAGACAGCAATCAGCCCCAGCATTTT. Translated: CASSQGDGDSNQPQHF.